The clone carrying this TCR beta chain was recorded at least ten times. These data are taken from a study of neurological immune-mediated disorders. This CDR3 has 14 residues. The V and J ends lost 2 bases and 1 base, in that order; junction bases with no gene match: 2. CDR1 and CDR2 (germline): SGDLS, YYNGEE. The authors produced cDNA by 5'RACE using 10-nucleotide random UMIs. TCRdb reanalysed the 5' RACE reads using MiXCR and keeps one entry per CDR3 protein. The sample lists about 120,000 distinct CDR3 sequences, more than 2.5% seen once, with 1% to 1.5% in the top ten. The starting material, 2 million PBMCs stored at -80 C, gave rise to the unsorted libraries.

The receptor comes from a woman under 40 with multiple sclerosis. The chain uses TRBV9 and TRBJ1-1; 7 positions agree with TRBD1. The sequenced sample consisted of PBMCs. CDR3 in DNA: TGTGCCAGCAGCGTGACAGGGACGAACACTGAAGCTTTCTTT. It encodes CASSVTGTNTEAFF.